What follows are 9 T cell receptor beta chains derived from one specimen sequenced in a study of T cell clonotyping in hematopoietic cell transplantation. Time point in this sample: recipient sample about 28 days before transplant, after cytoreduction. Using immunoSEQ multiplex PCR, the repertoire was profiled, and TCRdb retains in-frame clones only, with some absent. The sample shows 25,000 to 30,000 clones, 82% of them seen only once. The specimen was peripheral blood mononuclear cells, collected before stem cell transplant. Receptors were obtained from a man in his forties or fifties with acute myeloid leukemia. Some clones in this sample may be carry-over from other donors' samples.

The chain has TRBV27 and TRBJ2-2, with TRBD1 matching 8 bases. The V gene end was trimmed by 6 bases and the J gene end by 4 bases; junction bases not matched to a gene: 4. Germline CDR1 and CDR2: MNHEY and SMNVEV (reference sequence). The CDR3 loop spans 14 amino acids. The CDR3 nucleotides read TGTGCCAGCAGCAGCAGGGGGCGCACCGGGGAGCTGTTTTTT. Translation gives CASSSRGRTGELFF.

The rearrangement uses TRBV25-1 and TRBJ2-7, with D possibly matching TRBD1 (7 bases). Trimming stripped 1 base from V and 2 bases from J, with 21 bases between. This CDR3 is 18 amino acids long. CDR1 is MGHDK, CDR2 SYGVNS, per germline. The DNA for the CDR3 is TGTGCCAGCAGTGAATTGTTCTCAGACAGGGAGGCCACCTACGAGCAGTACTTC. This sequence encodes CASSELFSDREATYEQYF.

The chain combines TRBV28 with TRBJ2-1; 8 bases line up with TRBD2. The CDR3 has 18 amino acids. Germline CDR1 and CDR2: MDHEN and SYDVKM. The ends lost 2 bases at V and 0 bases at J; junction bases unmatched: 9. The CDR3 DNA follows: TGTGCCAGCAGTTTAAAGCACTTAGCGGGGTACTCCTACAATGAGCAGTTCTTC. Protein: CASSLKHLAGYSYNEQFF.

CDR3: CASSPRGLYNEQFF. The CDR3 DNA reads TGCGCCAGCAGCCCCAGGGGCCTTTACAATGAGCAGTTCTTC. V is TRBV4-1 and J is TRBJ2-1; D might be TRBD1 (6 bases). Deletions cut 4 bases from V and 4 bases from J, with 11 bases between. The CDR3 has 14 residues. Germline V gene lookup returns CDR1 MGHRA and CDR2 YSYEKL.

This CDR3 is CASSFSGGGRANGNEQYF. CDR3 in DNA: TGTGCCAGCAGCTTCTCGGGGGGCGGGAGGGCCAATGGGAACGAGCAGTACTTC. V and J are TRBV7-9 and TRBJ2-7, with TRBD2 identical over 9 bases. V trimming: 3 bases; J trimming: 5 bases; junction bases outside the gene matches: 17. In germline, CDR1 is SEHNR, CDR2 FQNEAQ (reference sequence). The CDR3 extends over 18 amino acids.

In regard to this clone: One end of the junction varies from germline; a read error may be responsible. The chain is built from TRBV7-7 and TRBJ2-5, with D unclear. CDR3 length: 15 residues. Germline loops: CDR1 SSHAT, CDR2 FNYEAQ (reference sequence). The CDR3 coding sequence is TGTGCTAGCAGCTTAGGTATCCACGTCCAAGAGACCCAGTACTTC. Its protein product is CASSLGIHVQETQYF.

This clone showed up just a few times. The genes are TRBV18 and TRBJ2-5; D may be TRBD1 (5 bases). The V gene lost 3 bases and the J gene lost 0 bases, with 8 bases spanning the gap. Germline V lookup: CDR1 KGHSH, CDR2 LQKENI. This CDR3 is built from 14 residues. The CDR3 region has the DNA TGTGCCAGCTCACCGGGGCTCAACCAAGAGACCCAGTACTTC. It yields the protein CASSPGLNQETQYF.

The genes are TRBV9 and TRBJ1-2; no clear D gene. In germline, CDR1 is SGDLS, CDR2 YYNGEE. This CDR3 spans 15 amino acids. The V gene lost 1 base and the J gene lost 2 bases, with 12 bases spanning the gap. As DNA, the CDR3 is TGTGCCAGCAGCGTATACGGTGATGAGAACTATGGCTACACCTTC. The encoded protein is CASSVYGDENYGYTF.

V and J are TRBV19 and TRBJ1-5, with D tentatively TRBD1 (5 bases). CDR1 and CDR2 from the germline V gene are LNHDA and SQIVND (reference sequence). Trimming removed 6 bases at V and 7 bases at J, with 22 bases between. CDR3 size: 16 residues. CDR3 sequence (DNA): TGTGCCAGTAGCGGCCGAAAGGGGCCAGGAGGACAGCCCCAGCATTTT. Translated, it gives CASSGRKGPGGQPQHF.